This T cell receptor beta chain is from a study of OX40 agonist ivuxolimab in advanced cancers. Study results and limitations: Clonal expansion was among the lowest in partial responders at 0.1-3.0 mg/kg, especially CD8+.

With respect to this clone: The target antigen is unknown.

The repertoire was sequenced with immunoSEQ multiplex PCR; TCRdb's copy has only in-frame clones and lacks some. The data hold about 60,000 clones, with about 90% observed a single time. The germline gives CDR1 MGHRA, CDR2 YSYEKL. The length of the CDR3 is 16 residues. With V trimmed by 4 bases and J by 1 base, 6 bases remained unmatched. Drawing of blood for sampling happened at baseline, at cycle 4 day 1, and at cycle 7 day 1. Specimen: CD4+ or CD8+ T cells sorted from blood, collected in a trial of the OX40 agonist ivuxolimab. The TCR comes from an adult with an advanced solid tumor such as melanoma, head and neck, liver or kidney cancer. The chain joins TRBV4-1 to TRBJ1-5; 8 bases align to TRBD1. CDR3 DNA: TGCGCCAGCAGCCCAGGGACAGGAGGAAGCAATCAGCCCCAGCATTTT. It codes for CASSPGTGGSNQPQHF.